This record covers a single TCR beta chain. Its antigen remains unidentified. Trimming removed 0 bases from V and 2 bases from J; junction bases left unmatched: 9. The length of the CDR3 is 18 residues. CDR1 is LNHDA and CDR2 is SQIVND in the germline V gene (reference sequence). The data derive from a study of T cell responses to AZD1222 COVID-19 vaccine. Sequenced by immunoSEQ multiplex PCR; TCRdb stores in-frame clones only, minus some. This table holds over 150,000 clones, around 90% found once. Points from the study as a whole: Just a handful of AZD1222 recipients tested seropositive at baseline. Close to half of all spike-specific TCRs reportedly target regions of the variants that are unmutated. Following two doses of AZD1222, Spike-specific TCR breadth and depth rose. White British donors predominated, females outnumbered males, and clonal diversity was possibly underestimated.

Here the sequenced sample was peripheral blood, taken on day 0 of MenACWY control vaccination. V gene TRBV19 combines with J gene TRBJ1-5, with 8 bases lining up with TRBD1. The sequence was collected from an adult in good health. The CDR3 protein is CASSIDSQGARGNQPQHF. CDR3 sequence (DNA): TGTGCCAGTAGTATAGATTCCCAGGGGGCTCGGGGCAATCAGCCCCAGCATTTT. The whole variable domain, remainder taken from reference TRBV19 and TRBJ1-5, is DGGITQSPKYLFRKEGQNVTLSCEQNLNHDAMYWYRQDPGQGLRLIYYSQIVNDFQKGDIAEGYSVSREKKESFPLTVTSAQKNPTAFYLCASSIDSQGARGNQPQHFGDGTRLSIL.